Listed below are T cell receptor beta chains from one sample, sequenced in a study of vaccination and CD4 T cells after COVID-19. TCRdb re-called the PCR reads through MiXCR, storing one row per CDR3 protein. The table lists approximately 20,000 distinct CDR3 sequences, around 50% of them singletons. Sequencing used CD4+ T cells from blood, obtained before SARS-CoV-2 vaccination. The origin of the receptors is a human donor who had recovered from COVID-19. Each CDR3 is given with its conserved first and last residue. A D gene is named only where the DNA matches it firmly. Clone size is not always given. Where it is, it says once, few, many or a class for expanded clones.

V gene: TRBV24-1; clone size: NA; D gene: NA; J gene: TRBJ1-5; CDR3 protein: CATSDTANYNQPQHF; CDR3 DNA: TGTGCCACCAGTGATACTGCAAATTACAATCAGCCCCAGCATTTT
V gene: TRBV7-2; clone size: NA; D gene: NA; J gene: TRBJ2-3; CDR3 protein: CASSPGLSDTQYF; CDR3 DNA: TGTGCCAGCAGCCCCGGCCTTTCAGATACGCAGTATTTT
V gene: TRBV20-1; clone size: few; D gene: TRBD2; J gene: TRBJ2-5; CDR3 protein: CSASPALAGGAQETQYF; CDR3 DNA: TGCAGTGCTAGCCCTGCGCTAGCGGGAGGGGCCCAAGAGACCCAGTACTTC
V gene: TRBV10-3; clone size: NA; D gene: TRBD2; J gene: TRBJ2-1; CDR3 protein: CAISESGTSYYNEQFF; CDR3 DNA: TGTGCCATCAGTGAGTCCGGGACTAGCTACTACAATGAGCAGTTCTTC
V gene: TRBV19; clone size: NA; D gene: NA; J gene: TRBJ2-7; CDR3 protein: CATGKRADSYEQYF; CDR3 DNA: TGTGCCACCGGAAAGCGAGCGGACTCCTACGAGCAGTACTTC
V gene: TRBV28; clone size: NA; D gene: TRBD1; J gene: TRBJ1-2; CDR3 protein: CASRPDRGLYGYTF; CDR3 DNA: TGTGCCAGCAGACCGGACAGGGGACTCTATGGCTACACCTTC
V gene: TRBV11-2; clone size: NA; D gene: NA; J gene: TRBJ2-3; CDR3 protein: CASTATQDTQYF; CDR3 DNA: TGTGCCAGCACAGCCACCCAAGATACGCAGTATTTT
V gene: TRBV19; clone size: few; D gene: NA; J gene: TRBJ1-5; CDR3 protein: CASSRSGSRSQSNQPQHF; CDR3 DNA: TGTGCCAGTAGTAGGTCAGGGTCTAGATCCCAAAGCAATCAGCCCCAGCATTTT
V gene: TRBV2; clone size: few; D gene: NA; J gene: TRBJ2-2; CDR3 protein: CASRFSAGGELFF; CDR3 DNA: TGTGCCAGCAGATTTAGCGCCGGCGGGGAGCTGTTTTTT
V gene: TRBV20-1; clone size: NA; D gene: NA; J gene: TRBJ1-5; CDR3 protein: CSALTGMRSNQPQHF; CDR3 DNA: TGCAGTGCACTCACAGGGATGAGAAGCAATCAGCCCCAGCATTTT
V gene: TRBV27; clone size: NA; D gene: TRBD1; J gene: TRBJ1-2; CDR3 protein: CASRDRVWGGYTF; CDR3 DNA: TGTGCCAGCAGGGACAGGGTGTGGGGTGGCTACACCTTC
V gene: TRBV6-5; clone size: once; D gene: TRBD1; J gene: TRBJ2-7; CDR3 protein: CASSYSTQGAYEQYF; CDR3 DNA: TGTGCCAGCAGTTACTCAACCCAGGGGGCCTACGAGCAGTACTTC
V gene: TRBV7-9; clone size: NA; D gene: NA; J gene: TRBJ2-7; CDR3 protein: CASSKTGEQYF; CDR3 DNA: TGTGCCAGCAGTAAGACGGGCGAGCAGTACTTC
V gene: TRBV5-1; clone size: NA; D gene: NA; J gene: TRBJ2-1; CDR3 protein: CASSLAGVTTQNEQFF; CDR3 DNA: TGCGCCAGCAGCTTGGCCGGGGTGACTACCCAAAATGAGCAGTTCTTC
V gene: TRBV2; clone size: NA; D gene: NA; J gene: TRBJ2-7; CDR3 protein: CASKGVGGGYEQYF; CDR3 DNA: TGTGCCAGCAAGGGGGTTGGAGGGGGCTACGAGCAGTACTTC
V gene: TRBV7-3; clone size: NA; D gene: NA; J gene: TRBJ2-1; CDR3 protein: CASSLGAGQWDEQFF; CDR3 DNA: TGTGCCAGCAGCTTAGGGGCGGGACAGTGGGATGAGCAGTTCTTC
V gene: TRBV20-1; clone size: NA; D gene: TRBD2; J gene: TRBJ2-1; CDR3 protein: CSANKPSGSGGNEQFF; CDR3 DNA: TGCAGTGCTAACAAACCCAGCGGGAGTGGAGGGAATGAGCAGTTCTTC
V gene: TRBV6-5; clone size: NA; D gene: NA; J gene: TRBJ1-5; CDR3 protein: CASSHSSNQPQHF; CDR3 DNA: TGTGCCAGCAGTCACTCGAGTAATCAGCCCCAGCATTTT
V gene: TRBV2; clone size: NA; D gene: TRBD1; J gene: TRBJ1-2; CDR3 protein: CASIRTGGYYGYTF; CDR3 DNA: TGTGCCAGCATTCGGACAGGGGGCTACTATGGCTACACCTTC
V gene: TRBV4-2; clone size: NA; D gene: NA; J gene: TRBJ1-1; CDR3 protein: CASSQDKLGGEAFF; CDR3 DNA: TGTGCCAGCAGCCAGGATAAACTAGGGGGTGAAGCTTTCTTT
V gene: TRBV19; clone size: few; D gene: NA; J gene: TRBJ1-3; CDR3 protein: CASSRQIDGNTIYF; CDR3 DNA: TGTGCCAGTAGTCGACAAATAGATGGAAACACCATATATTTT
V gene: TRBV7-9; clone size: NA; D gene: TRBD2; J gene: TRBJ2-7; CDR3 protein: CASSLLGTSGRGEQYF; CDR3 DNA: TGTGCCAGCAGTCTACTCGGGACTAGCGGGAGGGGCGAGCAGTACTTC
V gene: TRBV28; clone size: once; D gene: NA; J gene: TRBJ1-1; CDR3 protein: CASSLQGKGAFF; CDR3 DNA: TGTGCCAGCAGTTTACAGGGAAAGGGGGCTTTCTTT
V gene: TRBV29-1; clone size: NA; D gene: NA; J gene: TRBJ2-7; CDR3 protein: CSVEGNRASDYEQYF; CDR3 DNA: TGCAGCGTTGAAGGAAACAGGGCAAGCGACTACGAGCAGTACTTC
V gene: TRBV5-4; clone size: few; D gene: NA; J gene: TRBJ2-5; CDR3 protein: CASSWKYQETQYF; CDR3 DNA: TGTGCCAGCAGCTGGAAATACCAAGAGACCCAGTACTTC
V gene: TRBV28; clone size: NA; D gene: TRBD1; J gene: TRBJ1-5; CDR3 protein: CASSFRGRTGNQPQHF; CDR3 DNA: TGTGCCAGCAGTTTCAGGGGGCGCACGGGCAATCAGCCCCAGCATTTT
V gene: TRBV28; clone size: NA; D gene: TRBD1; J gene: TRBJ2-3; CDR3 protein: CASRGTESNTQYF; CDR3 DNA: TGTGCCAGCAGGGGGACAGAGTCGAATACGCAGTATTTT
V gene: TRBV20-1; clone size: NA; D gene: NA; J gene: TRBJ2-3; CDR3 protein: CSAPQQGTDTQYF; CDR3 DNA: TGCAGTGCTCCACAACAGGGCACAGATACGCAGTATTTT
V gene: TRBV15; clone size: NA; D gene: TRBD1; J gene: TRBJ1-2; CDR3 protein: CATSRDLEVDRYGYTF; CDR3 DNA: TGTGCCACCAGCAGGGACCTAGAAGTGGACAGGTATGGCTACACCTTC
V gene: TRBV19; clone size: NA; D gene: NA; J gene: TRBJ2-3; CDR3 protein: CASSIGGHSTDTQYF; CDR3 DNA: TGTGCCAGTAGTATAGGGGGACATAGCACAGATACGCAGTATTTT
V gene: TRBV10-1; clone size: once; D gene: TRBD2; J gene: TRBJ2-3; CDR3 protein: CASSDGLAGRDTQYF; CDR3 DNA: TGCGCCAGCAGTGATGGACTAGCGGGTCGGGATACGCAGTATTTT
V gene: TRBV27; clone size: few; D gene: NA; J gene: TRBJ2-5; CDR3 protein: CASSLYGRETQYF; CDR3 DNA: TGTGCCAGCAGTTTATATGGACGGGAGACCCAGTACTTC
V gene: TRBV7-8; clone size: NA; D gene: NA; J gene: TRBJ2-2; CDR3 protein: CASSPPSRPSPGELFF; CDR3 DNA: TGTGCCAGCAGCCCGCCGTCCCGGCCCTCACCGGGGGAGCTGTTTTTT
V gene: TRBV20-1; clone size: once; D gene: TRBD1; J gene: TRBJ1-6; CDR3 protein: CSAQGQRMDSPLHF; CDR3 DNA: TGCAGTGCCCAGGGACAGAGAATGGATTCACCCCTCCACTTT
V gene: TRBV5-1; clone size: NA; D gene: NA; J gene: TRBJ1-1; CDR3 protein: CASSPSRWGGEDTEAFF; CDR3 DNA: TGCGCCAGCAGCCCCTCCCGATGGGGGGGGGAAGACACTGAAGCTTTCTTT